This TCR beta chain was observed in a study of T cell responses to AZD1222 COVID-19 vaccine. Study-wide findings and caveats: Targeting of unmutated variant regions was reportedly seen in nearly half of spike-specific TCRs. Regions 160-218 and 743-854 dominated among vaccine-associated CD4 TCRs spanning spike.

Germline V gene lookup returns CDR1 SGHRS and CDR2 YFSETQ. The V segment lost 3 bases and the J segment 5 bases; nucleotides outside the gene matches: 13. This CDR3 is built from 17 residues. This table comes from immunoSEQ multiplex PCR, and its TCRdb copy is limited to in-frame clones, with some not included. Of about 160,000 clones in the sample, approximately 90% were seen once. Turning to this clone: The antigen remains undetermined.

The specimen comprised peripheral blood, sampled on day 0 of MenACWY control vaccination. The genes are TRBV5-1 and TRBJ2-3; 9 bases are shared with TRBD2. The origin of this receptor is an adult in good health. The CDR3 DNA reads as TGCGCCAGCAGCTCCCTAGGACTAGCGAGAACGGGAGATACGCAGTATTTT. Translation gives CASSSLGLARTGDTQYF. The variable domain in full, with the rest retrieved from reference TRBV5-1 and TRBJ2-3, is KAGVTQTPRYLIKTRGQQVTLSCSPISGHRSVSWYQQTPGQGLQFLFEYFSETQRNKGNFPGRFSGRQFSNSRSEMNVSTLELGDSALYLCASSSLGLARTGDTQYFGPGTRLTVL.